This passage covers 14 T cell receptor beta chains from one sample sequenced in a study of T cell changes during pregnancy in multiple sclerosis. The protocol was immunoSEQ multiplex PCR, while the TCRdb copy is restricted to in-frame clones and leaves out a portion. The sample contains some 110,000 clones, about 90% of which appear only once. Sequenced material: peripheral blood, taken in the third trimester of pregnancy. The receptor set was obtained from a female donor with multiple sclerosis, enrolled in a pregnancy study.

This clone was detected only once. The chain links TRBV28 to TRBJ2-5, with 14 bases matching TRBD2. The germline gives CDR1 MDHEN, CDR2 SYDVKM. The length of the CDR3 is 17 residues. V was clipped by 5 bases and J by 1 base; unmatched bases: 6. In DNA, the CDR3 is TGTGCCAGCAGTGCCGGGACTAGCGGGAGAACCCAAGAGACCCAGTACTTC. Translation: CASSAGTSGRTQETQYF.

V and J are TRBV30 and TRBJ2-2; perhaps TRBD1 as D (5 bases). Trimming stripped 2 bases from V and 2 bases from J, with 9 bases between. Germline CDR1 GTSNPN, CDR2 SVGIG (reference sequence). This CDR3 has 14 residues. The CDR3 sequence is CAWSNRLNTGELFF. CDR3 in DNA: TGTGCCTGGAGTAACAGGTTAAACACCGGGGAGCTGTTTTTT.

The rearrangement uses TRBV20-1 and TRBJ1-5; TRBD1 agrees at 8 bases. CDR3 length: 10 amino acids. V was pared by 5 bases and J by 10 bases, with 1 base of the junction left unmatched. Germline V gene lookup returns CDR1 DFQATT and CDR2 SNEGSKA (reference sequence). CDR3 region: CSAGQGPQHF. CDR3 nucleotides: TGCAGTGCTGGACAGGGCCCCCAGCATTTT.

The CDR3 DNA sequence: TGTGCCAGCAGTTCCGGGACAGCCGTTTGGCCCCTCCACTTT. This gives the protein CASSSGTAVWPLHF. The gene calls are TRBV27 and TRBJ1-6; 7 bases align to TRBD1. The CDR3 has 14 residues. Germline V CDR1 and CDR2: MNHEY, SMNVEV (reference sequence). V lost 4 bases and J lost 13; bases outside the gene matches: 10.

V usage is TRBV7-9 and J usage is TRBJ1-1, with TRBD1 matching over 7 bases. Germline assignment: CDR1 SEHNR and CDR2 FQNEAQ (reference sequence). V dropped 5 bases and J dropped 5; count of bases not matched to a gene: 8. The CDR3 extends over 14 amino acids. CDR3 nucleotides: TGTGCCAGCAGCATGGGACAGAGGGGGACTGAAGCTTTCTTT. Translated, it gives CASSMGQRGTEAFF.

The chain recombines TRBV5-1 with TRBJ2-2; maybe TRBD1 (6 bases). Trimming took off 1 base at V and 0 bases at J, with 10 bases between the two ends. The CDR3 covers 16 residues. Germline loops: CDR1 SGHRS, CDR2 YFSETQ. In DNA form, the CDR3 reads TGCGCCAGCAGCTTGTGGGGGCCAACGAACACCGGGGAGCTGTTTTTT. It is translated as CASSLWGPTNTGELFF.

This clone occurred a few times. Other nucleotide sequences in the sample specify the same CDR3. The J gene is TRBJ1-1, the V gene TRBV29-1; TRBD1 might be the D (5 bases). CDR3 length equals 11 residues. Deletions cut 6 bases from V and 1 base from J, with 6 bases between. Germline CDR1 is SQVTM and CDR2 is ANQGSEA. In nucleotides, the CDR3 is TGCAGCGTCGGACAGAACACTGAAGCTTTCTTT. Its translation: CSVGQNTEAFF.

V usage is TRBV9 and J usage is TRBJ2-1; 11 bases are shared with TRBD2. This CDR3 is built from 15 residues. The junction had 6 bases not matched to a gene; V was cut back by 6 bases and J by 4 bases. The germline V gene has CDR1 SGDLS and CDR2 YYNGEE. The CDR3 sequence: CASNSGTSGYNEQFF. CDR3 sequence (DNA): TGTGCCAGCAACTCTGGGACTAGCGGTTACAATGAGCAGTTCTTC.

The chain links TRBV7-6 to TRBJ1-5; D remains unclear. Germline V gene data show CDR1 as SGHVS and CDR2 as FNYEAQ. V lost 5 bases and J 1 base, leaving 18 bases between the germline ends. The CDR3 is 17 residues long. In DNA, the CDR3 is TGTGCCAGCAGCATCATCGGACGGGGTAGCAGCAATCAGCCCCAGCATTTT. It is translated as CASSIIGRGSSNQPQHF.

The DNA for the CDR3 is TGTGCCAGCAGCCCAGGGGGCGCGGAGACCCAGTACTTC. Amino acids: CASSPGGAETQYF. The J gene is TRBJ2-5, the V gene TRBV7-6; 8 nucleotides match TRBD1. Per germline, CDR1 SGHVS and CDR2 FNYEAQ. The CDR3 has 13 residues. V lost 5 bases to trimming and J lost 5 bases; unmatched junction nucleotides: 4. The variable domain in full, with the rest retrieved from reference TRBV7-6 and TRBJ2-5, is GAGVSQSPRYKVTKRGQDVALRCDPISGHVSLYWYRQALGQGPEFLTYFNYEAQQDKSGLPNDRFSAERPEGSISTLTIQRTEQRDSAMYRCASSPGGAETQYFGPGTRLLVL.

CDR3 DNA: TGTGCCAGCTCACCAGAGGATAGGAGGGTTTGGGCTGAAGCTTTCTTT. Translating gives CASSPEDRRVWAEAFF. This rearrangement joins TRBV18 to TRBJ1-1; D is unresolved. The CDR3 runs 16 residues. The germline V gene has CDR1 KGHSH and CDR2 LQKENI. V dropped 2 bases and J dropped 6 bases, with 19 bases sitting between them.

This chain links TRBV21-1 with TRBJ2-1; TRBD2 reflects the table's D call only, with no check against the DNA. TRBV21-1 counts as a pseudogene. The CDR3 totals 12 residues. The CDR3 is CASSEGNRRQFF. In DNA, the CDR3 is TGTGCCAGCAGTGAGGGCAACCGTAGGCAGTTCTTC.

This chain uses TRBV28 with TRBJ2-2; 9 bases agree with TRBD2. The germline V gene encodes CDR1 MDHEN and CDR2 SYDVKM. The CDR3 loop spans 16 amino acids. With V trimmed by 4 bases and J by 4 bases, 7 bases remained unmatched. This CDR3 reads CASSSISGRGTGELFF. The CDR3 DNA follows: TGTGCCAGCAGTTCCATTAGCGGGAGAGGCACCGGGGAGCTGTTTTTT.

The V call is TRBV6-1, the J call TRBJ1-2; D possibly corresponds to TRBD1 (5 bases). The V gene's germline CDR1 is MNHNS and CDR2 SASEGT. V was clipped by 4 bases and J by 8 bases, with 20 bases between them. CDR3 length: 15 residues. The CDR3 coding sequence is TGTGCCAGCAGTGGCCTAACGGGGGTAGAAAGCGGCTACACCTTC. This sequence encodes CASSGLTGVESGYTF.